The next 19 T cell receptor beta chains were all read from a single sample in a study of shared clonotypes between healthy human individuals. Generated by immunoSEQ multiplex PCR, the TCRdb table keeps only in-frame clones and is missing some. The table lists about 2.3 million clones, more than 80% of them singletons, with about 0.39% in the top ten. The specimen sequenced was naive CD4+ T cells from PBMCs. The sample's subset: CD45RA+ positively selected. These receptors were taken from a man between 18 and 29 years old in good health. Some clones in this sample may be carry-over from other donors' samples.

J is TRBJ2-7 and V is TRBV5-1; possible D gene TRBD1, 5 bases. The V end lost 6 bases, the J end lost 6 bases, and 22 bases lay between the germline ends. The CDR3 spans 15 residues. The germline CDR1 and CDR2 sequences are SGHRS and YFSETQ. The CDR3 DNA reads TGCGCCAGCAATCCCTTGGGCCAGGGTCGTGGCGAGCAGTACTTC. Amino acids: CASNPLGQGRGEQYF. Variable domain in full (rest from reference TRBV5-1 and TRBJ2-7): KAGVTQTPRYLIKTRGQQVTLSCSPISGHRSVSWYQQTPGQGLQFLFEYFSETQRNKGNFPGRFSGRQFSNSRSEMNVSTLELGDSALYLCASNPLGQGRGEQYFGPGTRLTVT.

V and J are TRBV6-1 and TRBJ1-3; D not resolved. V lost 1 base, J lost 4 bases, and 11 bases lay in between. There are 15 residues in the CDR3. Germline-derived CDR1 and CDR2 are MNHNS and SASEGT. The CDR3 nucleotides are TGTGCCAGCAGTGAAGAGAAGGTTGGAGGAAACACCATATATTTT. Protein: CASSEEKVGGNTIYF.

With regard to this clone: The same CDR3 is also encoded by other DNA sequences in this sample. The V call is TRBV9, the J call TRBJ2-5, with 7 bases lining up with TRBD2. The germline gives CDR1 SGDLS, CDR2 YYNGEE. The CDR3 loop spans 14 amino acids. V trimming: 2 bases; J trimming: 2 bases; junction bases outside the gene matches: 3. CDR3 sequence (DNA): TGTGCCAGCAGCGTTGGGCGGGGGCAAGAGACCCAGTACTTC. Its protein product is CASSVGRGQETQYF.

This chain joins TRBV27 and TRBJ2-5; TRBD1 matches 7 bases. The V gene end was trimmed by 3 bases and the J gene end by 6 bases; junction bases not matched to a gene: 4. The CDR3 covers 13 residues. Per the germline V gene, CDR1 is MNHEY and CDR2 is SMNVEV (reference sequence). CDR3 bases: TGTGCCAGCAGTTTTCGGACAGGCAAGACCCAGTACTTC. It yields the protein CASSFRTGKTQYF.

The V and J genes are TRBV7-9 and TRBJ1-1; maybe TRBD1 (6 bases). V was shortened by 5 bases and J by 3 bases, with 16 bases between the two germline ends. Germline loops: CDR1 SEHNR, CDR2 FQNEAQ (reference sequence). This CDR3 has 15 amino acids. CDR3 DNA sequence: TGTGCCAGCAGCCCTGTTGTGGGGGCCCACACTGAAGCTTTCTTT. Its translation is CASSPVVGAHTEAFF.

A single count supports this clone. V is TRBV7-3 and J is TRBJ1-2; 8 nucleotides match TRBD1. The CDR3 is 16 residues long. Germline CDR1 is SGHTA and CDR2 is FQGTGA. J lost 7 bases, V lost 4 bases, and 14 bases had no gene match. As DNA, the CDR3 is TGTGCCAGCAGCTCCCGTCCCGGGACAGGTTTGGGTGGCTACACCTTC. Residues: CASSSRPGTGLGGYTF.

The chain carries TRBV7-3 and TRBJ2-7; 10 bases are a match to TRBD2. Germline CDR1 reads SGHTA; CDR2 reads FQGTGA. The length of the CDR3 is 18 residues. The ends lost 5 bases at V and 0 bases at J; junction bases unmatched: 13. The CDR3 DNA sequence: TGTGCCAGCAGCCCCAGGACTAGCGGTCCATCCGCCTCCTACGAGCAGTACTTC. Its protein is CASSPRTSGPSASYEQYF. Full variable domain (missing parts from reference TRBV7-3 and TRBJ2-7): GAGVSQTPSNKVTEKGKYVELRCDPISGHTALYWYRQSLGQGPEFLIYFQGTGAADDSGLPNDRFFAVRPEGSVSTLKIQRTERGDSAVYLCASSPRTSGPSASYEQYFGPGTRLTVT.

V usage is TRBV18 and J usage is TRBJ1-3, with 7 nucleotides matching TRBD1. Losses at the gene ends were 3 bases for V and 8 bases for J; bases not matched to a gene: 4. Germline values: CDR1 KGHSH, CDR2 LQKENI. The length of the CDR3 is 13 residues. The DNA of the CDR3 is TGTGCCAGCTCACCTGACAGGGTTGACACCATATATTTT. It yields the protein CASSPDRVDTIYF.

The gene calls are TRBV4-2 and TRBJ2-2; D perhaps matches TRBD1 (8 bases). This CDR3 comprises 18 residues. Germline V gives CDR1 LGHNA, CDR2 YNFKEQ. V dropped 3 bases and J dropped 3 bases, with 20 bases sitting between them. For the CDR3, the DNA is TGTGCCAGCAGCCAGGGGGGGAGACAGGGGTCGGACACCGGGGAGCTGTTTTTT. Its protein product is CASSQGGRQGSDTGELFF.

This chain uses TRBV11-2 with TRBJ2-5; TRBD2 might be the D (6 bases). The CDR3 is 15 amino acids. V was trimmed by 5 bases and J by 1 base, leaving 14 bases between them. The germline CDR1 and CDR2 sequences are SGHAT and FQNNGV. CDR3 region: CASSPRSGGQETQYF. The CDR3 DNA sequence: TGTGCCAGCAGCCCCCGGTCCGGGGGCCAAGAGACCCAGTACTTC.

This chain uses TRBV5-1 with TRBJ2-5; D might be TRBD1 (5 bases). The CDR3 runs to 14 residues. The V gene lost 1 base and the J gene lost 1 base, with 8 bases spanning the gap. Germline-derived CDR1 and CDR2 are SGHRS and YFSETQ. The DNA for the CDR3 is TGCGCCAGCAGCTTGTTACAGGTCCAAGAGACCCAGTACTTC. Translating gives CASSLLQVQETQYF.

To note about this clone: This same CDR3 is encoded by further DNA sequences in the sample. The CDR3 is CASSLGQGAHEQYF. In nucleotides, the CDR3 is TGCGCCAGCAGCCTGGGGCAGGGAGCCCACGAGCAGTACTTC. The V call is TRBV5-1, the J call TRBJ2-7, with D possibly called TRBD1 or TRBD2 (5 bases each). Trimming took off 4 bases at V and 5 bases at J, with 16 bases between the two ends. Looked up from germline, CDR1 is SGHRS and CDR2 is YFSETQ. The CDR3 has 14 amino acids.

The chain combines TRBV28 with TRBJ1-2, with D perhaps TRBD1 (5 bases). Germline V gene data show CDR1 as MDHEN and CDR2 as SYDVKM. V gave up 7 bases and J gave up 2 bases, with 20 bases separating them. CDR3 length: 16 residues. CDR3 sequence (DNA): TGTGCCAGCAATCCGTCGGAGGGAGGACAAAACTATGGCTACACCTTC. It specifies CASNPSEGGQNYGYTF.

V is TRBV9 and J is TRBJ2-2; TRBD1 aligns across 7 bases. Unmatched junction bases numbered 12, after V lost 4 bases and J lost 6 bases. This CDR3 has 16 residues. Germline CDR1 is SGDLS and CDR2 is YYNGEE. CDR3 coding DNA: TGTGCCAGCAGCAGGGACCTGAGAGGGGGCCCCGGGGAGCTGTTTTTT. Amino acid sequence: CASSRDLRGGPGELFF.

This clone was seen a single time. V is TRBV14 and J is TRBJ2-5; D remains ambiguous. Trimming removed 0 bases at V and 0 bases at J, with 8 bases between. The CDR3 length is 15 residues. Germline CDR1 reads SGHDN; CDR2 reads FVKESK. CDR3 coding DNA: TGTGCCAGCAGCCAAGACAGTCCTTACCAAGAGACCCAGTACTTC. Translation gives CASSQDSPYQETQYF.

This rearrangement joins TRBV7-9 to TRBJ1-4; D not certain. In germline, CDR1 is SEHNR, CDR2 FQNEAQ (reference sequence). Trimming took 5 bases from V and 7 from J, leaving 14 bases between them. This CDR3 has 14 residues. The CDR3 reads CASSPPVGGEKLFF. CDR3 bases: TGTGCCAGCAGCCCCCCCGTCGGAGGTGAAAAACTGTTTTTT.

V is TRBV5-1 and J is TRBJ2-7; D perhaps matches TRBD1 (6 bases). The germline gives CDR1 SGHRS, CDR2 YFSETQ. CDR3 size: 16 residues. Trimming removed 1 base at V and 2 bases at J, with 16 bases between. The CDR3: CASSLKLGTPTYEQYF. The CDR3 DNA reads as TGCGCCAGCAGCTTGAAGCTCGGGACACCTACCTACGAGCAGTACTTC.

This chain joins TRBV11-2 and TRBJ2-7; weak D call: TRBD2 (6 bases). V gave up 5 bases and J gave up 0 bases, with 11 bases separating them. Germline CDR1 reads SGHAT; CDR2 reads FQNNGV. CDR3 length: 14 amino acids. The CDR3 DNA sequence: TGTGCCAGCAGCCAAACGGGACTCTCCTACGAGCAGTACTTC. This sequence encodes CASSQTGLSYEQYF.

This rearrangement joins TRBV28 to TRBJ2-6; D possibly corresponds to TRBD1 (6 bases). Trimming left V 6 bases short and J 1 base short, with 10 bases between. The CDR3 totals 15 residues. Per the germline V gene, CDR1 is MDHEN and CDR2 is SYDVKM. CDR3 in DNA: TGTGCCAGCAGCCGAGGACAGTCTGGGGCCAACGTCCTGACTTTC. Its protein is CASSRGQSGANVLTF.